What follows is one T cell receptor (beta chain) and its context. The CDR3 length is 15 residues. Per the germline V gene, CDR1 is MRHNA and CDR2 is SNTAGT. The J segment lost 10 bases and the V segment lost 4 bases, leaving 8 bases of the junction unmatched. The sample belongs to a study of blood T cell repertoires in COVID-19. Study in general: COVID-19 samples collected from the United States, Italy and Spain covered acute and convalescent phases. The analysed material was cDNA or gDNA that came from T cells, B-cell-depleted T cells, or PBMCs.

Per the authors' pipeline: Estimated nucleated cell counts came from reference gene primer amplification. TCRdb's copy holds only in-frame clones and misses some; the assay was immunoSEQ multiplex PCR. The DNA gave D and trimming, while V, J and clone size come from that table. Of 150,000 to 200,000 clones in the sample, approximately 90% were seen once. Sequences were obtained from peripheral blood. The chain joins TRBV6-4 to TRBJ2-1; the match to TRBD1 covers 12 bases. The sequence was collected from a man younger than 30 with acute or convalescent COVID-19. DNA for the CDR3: TGTGCCAGCAGTGCCCTTGGGACAGGGGGCGAGGAGCAGTTCTTC. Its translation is CASSALGTGGEEQFF.